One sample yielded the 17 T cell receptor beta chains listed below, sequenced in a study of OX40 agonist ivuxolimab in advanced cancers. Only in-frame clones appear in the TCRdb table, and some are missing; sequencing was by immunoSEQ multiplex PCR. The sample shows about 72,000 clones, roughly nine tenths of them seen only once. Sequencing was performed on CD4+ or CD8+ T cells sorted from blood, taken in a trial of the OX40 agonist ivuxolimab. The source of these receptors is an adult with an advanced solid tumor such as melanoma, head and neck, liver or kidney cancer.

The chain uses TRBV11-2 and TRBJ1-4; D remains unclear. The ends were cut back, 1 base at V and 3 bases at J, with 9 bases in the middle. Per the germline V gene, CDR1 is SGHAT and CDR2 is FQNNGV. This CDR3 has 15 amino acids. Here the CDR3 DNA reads TGTGCCAGCAGCTTAGCGAGGGTAGCTAATGAAAAACTGTTTTTT. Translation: CASSLARVANEKLFF.

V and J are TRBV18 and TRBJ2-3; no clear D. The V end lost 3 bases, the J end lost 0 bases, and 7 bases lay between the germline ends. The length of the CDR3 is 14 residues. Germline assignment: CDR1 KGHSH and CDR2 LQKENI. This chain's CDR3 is CASSPPVSTDTQYF. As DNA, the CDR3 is TGTGCCAGCTCACCCCCGGTAAGCACAGATACGCAGTATTTT.

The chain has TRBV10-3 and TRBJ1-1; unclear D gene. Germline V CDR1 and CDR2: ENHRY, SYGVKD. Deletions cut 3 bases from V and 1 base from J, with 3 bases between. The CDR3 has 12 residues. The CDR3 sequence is CAISDRNTEAFF. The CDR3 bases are TGTGCCATCAGTGATAGGAACACTGAAGCTTTCTTT.

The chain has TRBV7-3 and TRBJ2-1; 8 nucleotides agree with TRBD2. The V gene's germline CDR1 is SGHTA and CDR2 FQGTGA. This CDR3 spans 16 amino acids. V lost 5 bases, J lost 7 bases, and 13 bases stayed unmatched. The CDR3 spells CASSPGGVVVLNEQFF. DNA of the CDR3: TGTGCCAGCAGCCCCGGGGGGGTGGTTGTTTTGAATGAGCAGTTCTTC.

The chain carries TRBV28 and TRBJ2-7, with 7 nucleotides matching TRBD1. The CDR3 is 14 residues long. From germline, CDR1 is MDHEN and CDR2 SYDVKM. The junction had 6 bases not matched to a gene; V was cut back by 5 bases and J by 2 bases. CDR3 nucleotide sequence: TGTGCCAGCAGTATCGCAGGACAGGCCTACGAGCAGTACTTC. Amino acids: CASSIAGQAYEQYF.

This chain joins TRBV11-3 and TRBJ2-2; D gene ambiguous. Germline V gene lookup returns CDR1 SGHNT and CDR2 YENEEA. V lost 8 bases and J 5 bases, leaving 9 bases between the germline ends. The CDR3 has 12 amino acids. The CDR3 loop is CASAGGTGELFF. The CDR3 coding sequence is TGTGCCAGCGCAGGCGGAACCGGGGAGCTGTTTTTT.

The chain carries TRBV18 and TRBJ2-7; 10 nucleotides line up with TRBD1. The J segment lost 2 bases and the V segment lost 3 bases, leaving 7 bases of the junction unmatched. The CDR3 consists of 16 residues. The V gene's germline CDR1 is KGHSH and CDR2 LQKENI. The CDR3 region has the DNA TGTGCCAGCTCACCCCCGGACAGGGGGGCCCCCTACGAGCAGTACTTC. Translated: CASSPPDRGAPYEQYF.

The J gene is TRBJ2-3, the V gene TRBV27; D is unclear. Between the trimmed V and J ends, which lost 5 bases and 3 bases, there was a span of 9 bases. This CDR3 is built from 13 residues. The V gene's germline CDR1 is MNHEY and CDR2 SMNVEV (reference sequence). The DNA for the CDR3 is TGTGCCAGCAGTCGAGGTTGGACAGATACGCAGTATTTT. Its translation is CASSRGWTDTQYF.

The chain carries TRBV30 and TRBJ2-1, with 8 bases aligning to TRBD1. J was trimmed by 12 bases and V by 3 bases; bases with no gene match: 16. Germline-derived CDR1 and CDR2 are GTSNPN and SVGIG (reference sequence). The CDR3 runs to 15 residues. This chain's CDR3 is CAWSQPGQAQMRQFF. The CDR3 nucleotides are TGTGCCTGGAGCCAACCGGGACAGGCCCAAATGAGGCAGTTCTTC.

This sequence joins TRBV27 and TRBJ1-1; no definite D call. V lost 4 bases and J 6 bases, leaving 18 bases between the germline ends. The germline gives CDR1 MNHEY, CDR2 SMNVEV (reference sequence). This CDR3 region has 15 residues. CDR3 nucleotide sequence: TGTGCCAGCAGTTCTACTGCGGGGAGGGTGTCTGAAGCTTTCTTT. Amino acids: CASSSTAGRVSEAFF.

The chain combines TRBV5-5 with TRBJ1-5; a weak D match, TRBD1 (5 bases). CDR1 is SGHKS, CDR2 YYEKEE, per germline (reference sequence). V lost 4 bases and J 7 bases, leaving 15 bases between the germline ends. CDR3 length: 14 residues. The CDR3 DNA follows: TGTGCCAGCAGCCCGATCGACAGCTTACAGCCCCAGCATTTT. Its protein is CASSPIDSLQPQHF.

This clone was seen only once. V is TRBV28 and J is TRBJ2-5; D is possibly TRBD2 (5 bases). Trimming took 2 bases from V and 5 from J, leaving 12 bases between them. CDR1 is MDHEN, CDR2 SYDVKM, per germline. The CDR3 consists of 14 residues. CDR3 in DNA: TGTGCCAGCAGTTTAGCGGGCGGTTTTGAGACCCAGTACTTC. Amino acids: CASSLAGGFETQYF.

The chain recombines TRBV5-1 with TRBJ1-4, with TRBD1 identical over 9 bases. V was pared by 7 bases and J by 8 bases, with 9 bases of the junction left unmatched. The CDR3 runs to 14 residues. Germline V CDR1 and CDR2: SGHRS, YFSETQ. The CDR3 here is CASGSGQGKEKLFF. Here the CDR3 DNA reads TGCGCCAGCGGGAGTGGACAGGGGAAGGAAAAACTGTTTTTT.

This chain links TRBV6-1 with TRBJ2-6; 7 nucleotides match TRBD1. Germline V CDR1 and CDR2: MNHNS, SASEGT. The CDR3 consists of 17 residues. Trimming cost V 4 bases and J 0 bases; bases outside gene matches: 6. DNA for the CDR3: TGTGCCAGCAGTGTGGAGACAGGGATCTCTGGGGCCAACGTCCTGACTTTC. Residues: CASSVETGISGANVLTF.

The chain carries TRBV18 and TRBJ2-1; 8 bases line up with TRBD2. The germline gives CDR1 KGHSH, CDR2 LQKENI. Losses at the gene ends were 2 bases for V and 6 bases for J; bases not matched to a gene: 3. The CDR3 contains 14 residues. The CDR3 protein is CASSPTGGINEQFF. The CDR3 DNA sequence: TGTGCCAGCTCACCAACGGGAGGGATCAATGAGCAGTTCTTC.

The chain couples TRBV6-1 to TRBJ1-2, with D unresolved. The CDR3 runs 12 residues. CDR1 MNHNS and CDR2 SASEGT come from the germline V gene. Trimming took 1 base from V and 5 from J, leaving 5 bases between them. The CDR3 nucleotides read TGTGCCAGCAGTGAAGGGGAATATGGCTACACCTTC. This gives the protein CASSEGEYGYTF.

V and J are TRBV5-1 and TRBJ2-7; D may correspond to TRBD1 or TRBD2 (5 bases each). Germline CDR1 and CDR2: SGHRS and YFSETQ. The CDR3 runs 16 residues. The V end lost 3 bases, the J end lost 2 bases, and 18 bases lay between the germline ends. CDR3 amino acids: CASSSRRGDGAYEQYF. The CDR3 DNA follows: TGCGCCAGCAGCTCCCGAAGAGGGGACGGAGCCTACGAGCAGTACTTC.